The 21 T cell receptor beta chains below were found in one sample sequenced in a study of blood T cells in healthy people across ages (dated by TCRdb to about 2015). The protocol used for the library was 5' RACE. Instrument on record: Illumina HiSeq 2500. A second PCR of about 6 to 11 cycles was performed with a sample-barcoded 5' primer and a J-beta primer mix. TCRdb reran the public reads through fastp at Q25 and MiXCR, keeping productive beta chains. For every CDR3 protein sequence, its rows merge into one entry that carries the most common genes and DNA. This sample has around 800,000 distinct CDR3 sequences in its table, and about 53% of those were observed once. Roughly two fifths of the sample is held by the ten biggest clonotypes. The material sequenced was blood. These receptors came from a man older than 75 in good health.

This rearrangement joins TRBV3-1 to TRBJ2-5; 7 nucleotides agree with TRBD2. V lost 2 bases, J lost 11 bases, and 8 bases stayed unmatched. The CDR3 is 13 residues long. Looked up from germline, CDR1 is LGHDT and CDR2 is YNNKEL (reference sequence). Here the CDR3 reads CASSQRLAEEQYF. DNA of the CDR3: TGTGCCAGCAGCCAACGACTAGCAGAAGAGCAGTACTTC.

The chain has TRBV7-9 and TRBJ2-1; TRBD2 is a possible D gene (6 bases). Trimming shortened V by 1 base and J by 6 bases, and 10 bases separated the two germline ends. CDR3 length: 14 amino acids. Germline CDR1 is SEHNR and CDR2 is FQNEAQ (reference sequence). The CDR3 region is CASSLELAINEQFF. CDR3 in DNA: TGTGCCAGCAGCTTAGAACTAGCCATCAATGAGCAGTTCTTC.

The chain has TRBV9 and TRBJ2-4; a weak D match, TRBD1 (5 bases). V was shortened by 3 bases and J by 0 bases, with 10 bases between the two germline ends. Germline values: CDR1 SGDLS, CDR2 YYNGEE. CDR3 length: 15 amino acids. CDR3 residues: CASSAGQAAKNIQYF. The CDR3 coding sequence is TGTGCCAGCAGCGCCGGACAAGCAGCCAAAAACATTCAGTACTTC.

The chain employs TRBV7-2 and TRBJ1-6, with a weak D call TRBD1 (5 bases). The CDR3 runs to 12 residues. CDR1 SGHTA and CDR2 FQGNSA come from the germline V gene. V was cut by 5 bases and J by 14 bases, with 13 bases left in between. The CDR3 loop is CASSRGVSSLHF. In DNA form, the CDR3 reads TGTGCCAGCAGCCGGGGGGTCAGTTCCCTCCACTTT.

The V call is TRBV7-9, the J call TRBJ2-5, with 12 bases aligning to TRBD2. The J segment lost 0 bases and the V segment lost 4 bases, leaving 3 bases of the junction unmatched. This CDR3 contains 16 residues. From germline, CDR1 is SEHNR and CDR2 FQNEAQ (reference sequence). The DNA for the CDR3 is TGTGCCAGCAGCTCCCGGACTAGCGGGGACCAAGAGACCCAGTACTTC. This encodes CASSSRTSGDQETQYF.

There are a few counts of this clonotype. The V gene is TRBV12-3 or TRBV12-4, the J gene TRBJ2-5, with a tentative D call TRBD1 (5 bases). V lost 3 bases to trimming and J lost 5 bases, with 10 bases between them. This CDR3 contains 13 residues. The DNA of the CDR3 is TGTGCCAGCAGTTTGGGGCGAACGGAGACCCAGTACTTC. Its translation: CASSLGRTETQYF.

The chain recombines TRBV28 with TRBJ2-7; D gene ambiguous. The length of the CDR3 is 13 residues. Trimming removed 7 bases at V and 4 bases at J, with 14 bases between. The germline V gene has CDR1 MDHEN and CDR2 SYDVKM. The CDR3 nucleotides read TGTGCCAGCAATCCACTGCTTCATTACGAGCAGTACTTC. Its protein is CASNPLLHYEQYF.

CDR3 in amino acids: CASSQVSGGKDTQYF. For the CDR3, the DNA is TGTGCCAGCAGCCAAGTTTCCGGGGGCAAGGATACGCAGTATTTT. The chain has TRBV3-1 and TRBJ2-3; D possibly matches TRBD1 or TRBD2 (6 bases each). V dropped 1 base and J dropped 6 bases, with 14 bases sitting between them. This CDR3 has 15 amino acids. Germline values: CDR1 LGHDT, CDR2 YNNKEL (reference sequence).

This sequence joins TRBV14 and TRBJ1-1; D not certain. Trimming took off 2 bases at V and 4 bases at J, with 8 bases between the two ends. The CDR3 is 13 residues long. Germline CDR1 SGHDN, CDR2 FVKESK. CDR3 sequence: CASSQSTRTEAFF. The DNA of the CDR3 is TGTGCCAGCAGCCAATCTACACGCACTGAAGCTTTCTTT.

The chain carries TRBV29-1 and TRBJ2-7; 9 positions match TRBD1. The ends lost 8 bases at V and 2 bases at J; junction bases unmatched: 16. The CDR3 length is 16 residues. Germline CDR1 reads SQVTM; CDR2 reads ANQGSEA. Here the CDR3 DNA reads TGCAGCACAAAAAGACCGGGACAGGGCCTGACCTACGAGCAGTACTTC. Amino acids: CSTKRPGQGLTYEQYF.

This clonotype was seen a handful of times. This rearrangement joins TRBV28 to TRBJ2-5; possible D gene TRBD1, 6 bases. Germline loops: CDR1 MDHEN, CDR2 SYDVKM. The CDR3 contains 14 residues. With 4 bases removed from V and 4 bases from J, the gap between germline ends came to 13 bases. The CDR3 loop is CASSSNGQTETQYF. In DNA, the CDR3 is TGTGCCAGCAGTTCGAATGGACAGACAGAGACCCAGTACTTC.

V gene TRBV7-2 combines with J gene TRBJ2-3, with 13 bases fitting TRBD2. The CDR3 consists of 17 residues. V shed 0 bases, J shed 0 bases, and the junction held 0 bases outside the gene matches. The germline CDR1 and CDR2 sequences are SGHTA and FQGNSA. CDR3 region: CASSLAGLAGSTDTQYF. In nucleotides, the CDR3 is TGTGCCAGCAGCTTAGCGGGACTAGCGGGAAGCACAGATACGCAGTATTTT.

The rearrangement joins TRBV7-2 to TRBJ2-7; 7 positions agree with TRBD2. From germline, CDR1 is SGHTA and CDR2 FQGNSA. With V trimmed by 2 bases and J by 2 bases, 3 bases remained unmatched. The CDR3 spans 14 residues. The CDR3 reads CASSLKRGTYEQYF. CDR3 in DNA: TGTGCCAGCAGCTTAAAGCGGGGAACCTACGAGCAGTACTTC.

V and J are TRBV20-1 and TRBJ2-5; perhaps TRBD2 as D (6 bases). Gene TRBJ2-7 matches the end of the DNA better, so the J call may be wrong. In germline, CDR1 is DFQATT, CDR2 SNEGSKA (reference sequence). This CDR3 region has 15 residues. CDR3 loop: CSARDPRGSSYEQYF. The CDR3, as DNA: TGCAGTGCTAGAGATCCTCGGGGGTCCTCCTACGAGCAGTACTTC.

The chain links TRBV7-3 to TRBJ2-3; D not certain. The CDR3 runs to 14 residues. Per germline, CDR1 SGHTA and CDR2 FQGTGA. Trimming took off 0 bases at V and 0 bases at J, with 4 bases between the two ends. CDR3 nucleotide sequence: TGTGCCAGCAGCTTAACGCAGAGCACAGATACGCAGTATTTT. As protein: CASSLTQSTDTQYF.

This chain's CDR3 is CASSSRAFGPHGNEQYF. In nucleotides, the CDR3 is TGTGCCAGCAGCTCTCGAGCCTTTGGGCCCCATGGGAACGAGCAGTACTTC. The V and J genes are TRBV12-3 or TRBV12-4 and TRBJ2-5; D not certain. The end of the DNA is better explained by TRBJ2-7, so the J call may be wrong. The CDR3 runs to 17 residues.

V and J are TRBV30 and TRBJ2-1; D not resolved. Trimming cost V 0 bases and J 3 bases, with 12 bases left between them. This CDR3 is 15 amino acids long. Per germline, CDR1 GTSNPN and CDR2 SVGIG (reference sequence). The CDR3 DNA reads as TGTGCCTGGAGTGTACGCGGTTTCGACTACAATGAGCAGTTCTTC. This gives the protein CAWSVRGFDYNEQFF. Variable domain in full (rest from reference TRBV30 and TRBJ2-1): SQTIHQWPATLVQPVGSPLSLECTVEGTSNPNLYWYRQAAGRGLQLLFYSVGIGQISSEVPQNLSASRPQDRQFILSSKKLLLSDSGFYLCAWSVRGFDYNEQFFGPGTRLTVL.

The rearrangement links TRBV29-1 to TRBJ2-2; D perhaps matches TRBD1 (6 bases). The CDR3 contains 12 residues. CDR1 SQVTM and CDR2 ANQGSEA come from the germline V gene. V was shortened by 7 bases and J by 8 bases, with 14 bases between the two germline ends. The DNA for the CDR3 is TGCAGCGGGGGGAGCGGACAGGGGGAGCTGTTTTTT. Protein product: CSGGSGQGELFF.

The J gene is TRBJ1-2, the V gene TRBV5-1, with D possibly TRBD1 on 5 matching bases. V was cut by 2 bases and J by 3 bases, with 11 bases left in between. CDR1 and CDR2 from the germline V gene are SGHRS and YFSETQ. This CDR3 comprises 14 residues. The CDR3 DNA follows: TGCGCCAGCAGCTTTGCAGGGTCCGACTATGGCTACACCTTC. This sequence encodes CASSFAGSDYGYTF.

The chain uses TRBV21-1 and TRBJ2-5; the tabulated D call, TRBD1, remains unverified against the DNA. TRBV21-1 is recorded as a pseudogene. The CDR3 length is 13 residues. The CDR3 coding sequence is TGTGCCAGCAAAGGGGTGGGACGGGCGAAGCAGTACTTC. Encoded protein: CASKGVGRAKQYF.

This chain links TRBV10-3 with TRBJ2-1, with 9 bases that match TRBD2. Germline CDR1 reads ENHRY; CDR2 reads SYGVKD. The CDR3 runs to 16 residues. With V trimmed by 3 bases and J by 2 bases, 5 bases remained unmatched. This CDR3 reads CAISESSGRPYNEQFF. The DNA for the CDR3 is TGTGCCATCAGTGAATCCAGCGGGAGGCCCTACAATGAGCAGTTCTTC.